A selection of T cell receptor beta chains follows, all from one sample in a study of T-cell reconstitution after alpha-beta-depleted transplantation in children. TCRdb recomputed calls from the PCR reads with MiXCR, one row per CDR3 protein. Among about 610,000 distinct CDR3 sequences listed, 10% were seen once. The sequencing here drew on PBMCs from the stem cell graft donor, taken from the stem cell graft. Receptor source: a human donor who donated a stem cell graft to a child with acute myeloid leukemia. CDR3s include the opening cysteine and the closing phenylalanine or tryptophan. Each record gives: J gene, D gene, clone size, V gene, CDR3 length, CDR3 DNA, CDR3 protein. D genes are given only for firm matches. The size field is filled for only some rows; it gives once, few, many or a size class.

>TRBJ1-2|.|.|TRBV20-1|14
TGCAGTGCTAGAGGGAAGGATAGGTCCTATGGCTACACCTTC
CSARGKDRSYGYTF
>TRBJ2-7|TRBD2|many|TRBV5-1|15
TGCGCCAGCAGCCCACCAGCGGGAGGGCTTTACGAGCAGTACTTC
CASSPPAGGLYEQYF
>TRBJ2-2|.|many|TRBV11-2|12
TGTGCCAGCAAAGGCGACACCGGGGAGCTGTTTTTT
CASKGDTGELFF
>TRBJ2-5|TRBD1|few|TRBV29-1|15
TGCAGCGTTGAGGGTGGGGACAGGGCAGAAGAGACCCAGTACTTC
CSVEGGDRAEETQYF
>TRBJ2-7|TRBD2|.|TRBV20-1|18
TGCAGTGCTAGGGCGTCCGGGACTAGCGGGCGAAGGTCCTACGAGCAGTACTTC
CSARASGTSGRRSYEQYF
>TRBJ2-2|.|.|TRBV7-3|14
TGTGCCAGCAGCTTAACGTGGAAGGGCCGGGAGCTGTTTTTT
CASSLTWKGRELFF
>TRBJ2-7|.|.|TRBV9|14
TGTGCCAGCAGCGTCTCGATGGACACCTACGAGCAGTACTTC
CASSVSMDTYEQYF
>TRBJ1-5|.|many|TRBV15|17
TGTGCCACCAGCAGAGGACGGGGACCTTCCCAAAATCAGCCCCAGCATTTT
CATSRGRGPSQNQPQHF
>TRBJ1-1|.|.|TRBV19|12
TGTGCCACTGGGCCCTTGAACACTGAAGCTTTCTTT
CATGPLNTEAFF
>TRBJ2-2|.|many|TRBV20-1|13
TGCAGTGCTCGCCGGGAATACACCGGGGAGCTGTTTTTT
CSARREYTGELFF
>TRBJ1-1|TRBD1|few|TRBV25-1|15
TGTGCTTCGTCGGACAGGGCAACGATGAACACTGAAGCTTTCTTT
CASSDRATMNTEAFF
>TRBJ2-1|.|.|TRBV15|17
TGTGCCACCAGCAGAGATATTGCGGGGACACGAAGGAATGAGCAGTTCTTC
CATSRDIAGTRRNEQFF
>TRBJ2-2|TRBD2|.|TRBV18|14
TGTGCCAGCTCGCTCAGCGGGATTGACGGGGAGCTGTTTTTT
CASSLSGIDGELFF
>TRBJ2-5|.|many|TRBV5-6|17
TGTGCCAGCAGCTTGAACTTTGGGCAGGGGGGCCAAGAGACCCAGTACTTC
CASSLNFGQGGQETQYF
>TRBJ2-1|.|few|TRBV2|15
TGTGCCAGCACCTTCGGGACACCAAACTACAATGAGCAGTTCTTC
CASTFGTPNYNEQFF
>TRBJ2-7|.|.|TRBV29-1|16
TGCAGCGTTGCTAAGGATAAGCGCCCGAGAGGTTACGAGCAGTACTTC
CSVAKDKRPRGYEQYF
>TRBJ2-7|.|.|TRBV18|15
TGTGCCAGCTCTCTCAGTGAGGGACAAACCTACGAGCAGTACTTC
CASSLSEGQTYEQYF
>TRBJ2-1|.|many|TRBV19|13
TGTGCCAGTAGTAGACTAGTCTACAATGAGCAGTTCTTC
CASSRLVYNEQFF
>TRBJ2-2|.|few|TRBV7-2|16
TGTGCCAGCAGCCCACGGCTACTTTCGAGATCCGGGGAGCTGTTTTTT
CASSPRLLSRSGELFF
>TRBJ1-4|.|many|TRBV20-1|14
TGCAGTGCTAGAGAGGACGCTCTGAATGCAAAACTGTTTTTT
CSAREDALNAKLFF
>TRBJ1-2|.|.|TRBV5-1|13
TGCGCCAGCAGCTTGGAAGGGGAGTATGGCTACACCTTC
CASSLEGEYGYTF
>TRBJ1-1|.|many|TRBV4-2|12
TGTGCCAGCAGCGCTGACTCGGCTGAAGCTTTCTTT
CASSADSAEAFF
>TRBJ1-6|.|few|TRBV12-3/TRBV12-4|17
TGTGCCAGCAGGTTAAAAGGGGGACAAATCTATAATTCACCCCTCCACTTT
CASRLKGGQIYNSPLHF
>TRBJ2-1|.|many|TRBV7-3|14
TGTGCCAGCAGCTTAAAGCCAGGAACTAATGAGCAGTTCTTC
CASSLKPGTNEQFF
>TRBJ2-7|TRBD2|many|TRBV4-2|15
TGTGCCAGCAGCCAAGATCTAGCGGGAGCTTACGAGCAGTACTTC
CASSQDLAGAYEQYF
>TRBJ1-1|.|.|TRBV12-3/TRBV12-4|14
TGTGCCAGCAGAACGGACCAAGATTACACTGAAGCTTTCTTT
CASRTDQDYTEAFF
>TRBJ2-2|TRBD1|.|TRBV2|15
TGTGCCAGCGCCCTTGACAGGGGACGTACCGGGGAGCTGTTTTTT
CASALDRGRTGELFF
>TRBJ1-2|.|many|TRBV2|14
TGTGCCAGCAGTGAAGCCTCTGGACTCTATGGCTACACCTTC
CASSEASGLYGYTF
>TRBJ2-5|TRBD2|.|TRBV6-1|15
TGTGCCAGCAGGGTCTCTAGCGGGAGGGCGAAGACCCAGTACTTC
CASRVSSGRAKTQYF
>TRBJ2-1|.|many|TRBV5-1|15
TGCGCCAGCAGCTGGGGGGCTAGCGGAAACAATGAGCAGTTCTTC
CASSWGASGNNEQFF
>TRBJ2-1|.|.|TRBV3-1|16
TGTGCCAGCAGCCAAGAATCGAGGGGGGCCCACAATGAGCAGTTCTTC
CASSQESRGAHNEQFF
>TRBJ1-2|.|.|TRBV4-1|15
TGCGCCAGCAGCCAAGAAGGTCTCCCTTCTGGTGGCTACACCTTC
CASSQEGLPSGGYTF
>TRBJ2-7|.|few|TRBV6-2/TRBV6-3|15
TGTGCCAGCAGTTTACGGTCGGGGACTTCCTACGAGCAGTACTTC
CASSLRSGTSYEQYF
>TRBJ2-7|.|once|TRBV28|14
TGTGCCAGCCGACGGACCCTGGGACACTACGAGCAGTACTTC
CASRRTLGHYEQYF
>TRBJ2-2|.|.|TRBV12-3/TRBV12-4|18
TGTGCCTGCAGTTATAGCCCCTCGGGGACTCCTCACACCGGGGAGCTGTTTTTT
CACSYSPSGTPHTGELFF
>TRBJ2-5|.|few|TRBV14|18
TGTGCCAGCAGCACCGAGGACTCCCAGGAGATATCGCGGAAGACCCAGTACTTC
CASSTEDSQEISRKTQYF
>TRBJ1-4|.|few|TRBV30|15
TGTGCCTGGAGTGTCCTGGGAGGCGGCAGTGAAAAACTGTTTTTT
CAWSVLGGGSEKLFF
>TRBJ2-3|.|many|TRBV12-3/TRBV12-4|14
TGTGCCAGCAGTTTAGAAGCGTTCACAGATACGCAGTATTTT
CASSLEAFTDTQYF
>TRBJ2-1|.|.|TRBV7-2|14
TGTGCCAGCAGCTTATCGCCGGCCTACAATGAGCAGTTCTTC
CASSLSPAYNEQFF
>TRBJ2-3|TRBD1|few|TRBV30|14
TGTGCCTGGAGGACAGGGTTTAGCACAGATACGCAGTATTTT
CAWRTGFSTDTQYF
>TRBJ2-7|.|few|TRBV7-2|14
TGTGCCAGCAGCTTAGAACTCTCCCCGTGGGAGCAGTACTTC
CASSLELSPWEQYF
>TRBJ2-1|TRBD2|.|TRBV4-3|15
TGCGCCAGCAGCCCGGGGACTAGCGGCCTTTCGGAGCAGTTCTTC
CASSPGTSGLSEQFF
>TRBJ1-6|TRBD1|.|TRBV7-8|14
TGTGCCAGCAGCTCGACAGGGGCCGGCTCACCCCTCCACTTT
CASSSTGAGSPLHF